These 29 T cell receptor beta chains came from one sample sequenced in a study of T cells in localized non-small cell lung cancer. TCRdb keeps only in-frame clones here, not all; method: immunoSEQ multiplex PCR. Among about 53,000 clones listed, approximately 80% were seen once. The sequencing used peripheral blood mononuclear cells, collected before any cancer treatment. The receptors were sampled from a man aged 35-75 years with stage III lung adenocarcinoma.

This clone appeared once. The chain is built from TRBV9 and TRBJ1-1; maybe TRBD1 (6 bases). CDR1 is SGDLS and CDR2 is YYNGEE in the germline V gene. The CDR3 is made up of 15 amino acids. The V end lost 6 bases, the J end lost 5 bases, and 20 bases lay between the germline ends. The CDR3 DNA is TGTGCCAGCACCAGGACAGATCCTCCGGTGACTGAAGCTTTCTTT. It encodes CASTRTDPPVTEAFF. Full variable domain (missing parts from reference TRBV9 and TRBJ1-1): DSGVTQTPKHLITATGQRVTLRCSPRSGDLSVYWYQQSLDQGLQFLIQYYNGEERAKGNILERFSAQQFPDLHSELNLSSLELGDSALYFCASTRTDPPVTEAFFGQGTRLTVV.

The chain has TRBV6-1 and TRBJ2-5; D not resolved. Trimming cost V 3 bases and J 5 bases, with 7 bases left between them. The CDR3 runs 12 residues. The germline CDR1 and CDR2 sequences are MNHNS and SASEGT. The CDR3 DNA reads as TGTGCCAGCAGTGAGGCTTTCGAGACCCAGTACTTC. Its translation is CASSEAFETQYF.

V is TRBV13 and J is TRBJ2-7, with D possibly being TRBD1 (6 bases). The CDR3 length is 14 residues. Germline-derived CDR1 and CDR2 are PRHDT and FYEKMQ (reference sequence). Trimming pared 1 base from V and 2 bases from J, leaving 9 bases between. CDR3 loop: CASSLEQGTYEQYF. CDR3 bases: TGTGCCAGCAGCTTAGAACAGGGCACCTACGAGCAGTACTTC.

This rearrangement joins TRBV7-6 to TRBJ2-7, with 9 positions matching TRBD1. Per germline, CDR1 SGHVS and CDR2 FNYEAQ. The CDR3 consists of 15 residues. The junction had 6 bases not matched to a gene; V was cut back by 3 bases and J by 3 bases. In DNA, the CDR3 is TGTGCCAGCAGCTTCGGGACAGGGACCAACTACGAGCAGTACTTC. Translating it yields CASSFGTGTNYEQYF.

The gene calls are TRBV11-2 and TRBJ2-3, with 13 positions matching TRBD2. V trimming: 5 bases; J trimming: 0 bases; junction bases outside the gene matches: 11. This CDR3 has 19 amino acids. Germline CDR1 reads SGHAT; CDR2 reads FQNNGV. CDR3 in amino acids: CASSPLATSGGLSTDTQYF. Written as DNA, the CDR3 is TGTGCCAGCAGCCCCCTTGCGACTAGCGGGGGGCTTAGCACAGATACGCAGTATTTT.

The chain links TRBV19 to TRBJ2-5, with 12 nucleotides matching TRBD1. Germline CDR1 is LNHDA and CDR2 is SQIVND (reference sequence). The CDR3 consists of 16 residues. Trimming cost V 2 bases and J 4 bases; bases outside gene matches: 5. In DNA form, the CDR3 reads TGTGCCAGTAGTATACCGGGACAGGGGGCTTCAGAGACCCAGTACTTC. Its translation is CASSIPGQGASETQYF.

CDR3 DNA: TGCGCCAGCAGCCAAGAATCCCGAGGAAACACCATATATTTT. As protein: CASSQESRGNTIYF. The rearrangement joins TRBV4-1 to TRBJ1-3; D gene ambiguous. The CDR3 is 14 amino acids. CDR1 is MGHRA and CDR2 is YSYEKL in the germline V gene. V was pared by 0 bases and J by 4 bases, with 7 bases between.

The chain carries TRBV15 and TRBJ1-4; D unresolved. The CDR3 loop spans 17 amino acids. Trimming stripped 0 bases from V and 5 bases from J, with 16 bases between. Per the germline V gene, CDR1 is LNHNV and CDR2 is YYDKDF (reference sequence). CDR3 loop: CATSRDRRRVRNEKLFF. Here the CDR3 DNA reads TGTGCCACCAGCAGAGATCGCCGGAGGGTCCGAAATGAAAAACTGTTTTTT.

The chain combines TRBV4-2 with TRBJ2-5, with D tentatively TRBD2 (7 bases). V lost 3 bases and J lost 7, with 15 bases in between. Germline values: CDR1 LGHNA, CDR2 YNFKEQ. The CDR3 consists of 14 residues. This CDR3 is CASSQGAGAGTQYF. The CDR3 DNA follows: TGTGCCAGCAGCCAGGGGGCGGGGGCTGGGACCCAGTACTTC.

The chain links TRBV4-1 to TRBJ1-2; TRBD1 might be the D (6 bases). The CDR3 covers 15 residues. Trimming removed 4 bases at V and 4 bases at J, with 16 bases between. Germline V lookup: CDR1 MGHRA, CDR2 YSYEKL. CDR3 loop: CASSPEGVGSYGYTF. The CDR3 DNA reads TGCGCCAGCAGCCCCGAGGGGGTAGGGAGCTATGGCTACACCTTC.

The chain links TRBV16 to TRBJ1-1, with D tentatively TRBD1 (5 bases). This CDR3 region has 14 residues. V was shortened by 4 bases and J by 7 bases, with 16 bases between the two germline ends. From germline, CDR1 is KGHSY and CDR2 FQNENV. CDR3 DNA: TGTGCCAGCAGCCCCCCGGGGGGTCTCAGTGAAGCTTTCTTT. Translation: CASSPPGGLSEAFF.

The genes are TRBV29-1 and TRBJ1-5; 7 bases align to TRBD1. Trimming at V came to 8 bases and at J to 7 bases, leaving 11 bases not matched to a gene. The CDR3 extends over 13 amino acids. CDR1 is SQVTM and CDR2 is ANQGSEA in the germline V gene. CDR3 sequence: CSTSGGQDQPQHF. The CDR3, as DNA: TGCAGCACCTCCGGCGGACAGGACCAGCCCCAGCATTTT.

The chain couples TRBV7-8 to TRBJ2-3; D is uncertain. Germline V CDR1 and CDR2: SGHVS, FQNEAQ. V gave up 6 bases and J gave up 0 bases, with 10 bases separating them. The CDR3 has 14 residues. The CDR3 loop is CASRTATSTDTQYF. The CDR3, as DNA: TGTGCCAGCAGGACGGCAACTAGCACAGATACGCAGTATTTT.

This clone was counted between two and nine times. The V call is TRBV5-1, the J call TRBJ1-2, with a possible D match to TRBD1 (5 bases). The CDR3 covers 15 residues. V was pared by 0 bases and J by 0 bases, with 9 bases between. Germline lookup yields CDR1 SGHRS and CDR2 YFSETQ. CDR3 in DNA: TGCGCCAGCAGCTTGGCCGGGGCTCCTAACTATGGCTACACCTTC. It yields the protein CASSLAGAPNYGYTF.

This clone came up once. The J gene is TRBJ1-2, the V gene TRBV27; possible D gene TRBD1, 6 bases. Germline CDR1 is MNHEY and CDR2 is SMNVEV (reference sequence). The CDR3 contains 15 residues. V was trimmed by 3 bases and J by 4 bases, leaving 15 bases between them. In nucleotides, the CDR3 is TGTGCCAGCAGTTTGGTCGAGGACAGTCCCTATGGCTACACCTTC. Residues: CASSLVEDSPYGYTF.

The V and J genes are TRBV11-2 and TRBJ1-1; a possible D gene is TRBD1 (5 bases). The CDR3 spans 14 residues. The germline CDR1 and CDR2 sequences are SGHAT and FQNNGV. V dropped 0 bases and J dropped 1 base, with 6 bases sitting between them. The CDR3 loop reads CASSLDTGNTEAFF. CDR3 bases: TGTGCCAGCAGCTTAGATACAGGGAACACTGAAGCTTTCTTT.

For the CDR3, the DNA is TGTGCCAGCAGCCGCCCCATAGACCCTCGGGACAGGGCCCTGGGGAACACTGAAGCTTTCTTT. This sequence encodes CASSRPIDPRDRALGNTEAFF. The chain recombines TRBV7-8 with TRBJ1-1; 9 bases are shared with TRBD1. Germline assignment: CDR1 SGHVS and CDR2 FQNEAQ. CDR3 size: 21 residues. With 5 bases clipped from V and 1 base from J, the junction kept 23 bases outside the gene matches.

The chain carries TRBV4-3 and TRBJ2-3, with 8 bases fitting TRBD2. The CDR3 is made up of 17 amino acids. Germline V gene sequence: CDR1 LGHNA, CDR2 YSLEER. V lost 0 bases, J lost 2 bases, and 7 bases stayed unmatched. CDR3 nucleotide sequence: TGCGCCAGCAGCCAAGATCCTCAGCGGGGGACCACAGATACGCAGTATTTT. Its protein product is CASSQDPQRGTTDTQYF.

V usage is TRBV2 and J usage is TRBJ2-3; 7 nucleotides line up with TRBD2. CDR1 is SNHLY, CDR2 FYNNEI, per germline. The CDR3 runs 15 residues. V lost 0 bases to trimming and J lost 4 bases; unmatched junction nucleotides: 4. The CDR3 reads CASSEAGGAPDTQYF. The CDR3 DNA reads TGTGCCAGCAGTGAAGCGGGAGGGGCCCCAGATACGCAGTATTTT. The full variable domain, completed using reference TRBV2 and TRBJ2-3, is EPEVTQTPSHQVTQMGQEVILRCVPISNHLYFYWYRQILGQKVEFLVSFYNNEISEKSEIFDDQFSVERPDGSNFTLKIRSTKLEDSAMYFCASSEAGGAPDTQYFGPGTRLTVL.

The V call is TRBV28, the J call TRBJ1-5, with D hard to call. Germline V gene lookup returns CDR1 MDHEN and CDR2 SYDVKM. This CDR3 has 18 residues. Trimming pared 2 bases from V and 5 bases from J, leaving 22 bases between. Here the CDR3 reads CASSLGPLTLPQDQPQHF. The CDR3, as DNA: TGTGCCAGCAGTTTAGGCCCCCTGACCCTGCCCCAGGATCAGCCCCAGCATTTT.

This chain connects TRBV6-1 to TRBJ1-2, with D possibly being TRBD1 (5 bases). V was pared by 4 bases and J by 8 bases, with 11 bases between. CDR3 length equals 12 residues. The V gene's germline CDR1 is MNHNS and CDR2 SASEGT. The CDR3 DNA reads TGTGCCAGCAGTGTTCAGGGATCAGGCTACACCTTC. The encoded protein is CASSVQGSGYTF.

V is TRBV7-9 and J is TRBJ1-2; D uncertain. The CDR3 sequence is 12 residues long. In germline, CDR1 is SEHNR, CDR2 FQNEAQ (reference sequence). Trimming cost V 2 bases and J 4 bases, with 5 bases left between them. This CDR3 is CASSLTVYGYTF. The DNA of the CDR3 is TGTGCCAGCAGCTTAACGGTCTATGGCTACACCTTC. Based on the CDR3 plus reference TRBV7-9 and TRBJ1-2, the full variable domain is DTGVSQNPRHKITKRGQNVTFRCDPISEHNRLYWYRQTLGQGPEFLTYFQNEAQLEKSRLLSDRFSAERPKGSFSTLEIQRTEQGDSAMYLCASSLTVYGYTFGSGTRLTVV.

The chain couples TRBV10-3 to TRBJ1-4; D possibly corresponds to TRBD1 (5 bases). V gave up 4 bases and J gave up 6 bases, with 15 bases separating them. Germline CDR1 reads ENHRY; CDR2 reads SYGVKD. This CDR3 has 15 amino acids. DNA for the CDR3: TGTGCCATCAGTGCCATTGGGGGAGCGGATGAAAAACTGTTTTTT. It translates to CAISAIGGADEKLFF.

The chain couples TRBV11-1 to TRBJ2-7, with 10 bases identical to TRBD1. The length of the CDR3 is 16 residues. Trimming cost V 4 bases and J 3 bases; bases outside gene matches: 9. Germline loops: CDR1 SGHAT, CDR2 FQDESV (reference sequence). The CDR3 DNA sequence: TGTGCCAGCAGCTCCACCGCCGGGACAGGGGTCTACGAGCAGTACTTC. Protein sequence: CASSSTAGTGVYEQYF.

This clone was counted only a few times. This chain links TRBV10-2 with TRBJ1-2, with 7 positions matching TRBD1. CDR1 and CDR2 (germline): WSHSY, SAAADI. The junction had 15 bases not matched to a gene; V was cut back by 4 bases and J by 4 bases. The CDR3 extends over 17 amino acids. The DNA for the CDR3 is TGCGCCAGCAGTGGAACAGGGGCGCCTAGAAAGCGCTATGGCTACACCTTC. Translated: CASSGTGAPRKRYGYTF.

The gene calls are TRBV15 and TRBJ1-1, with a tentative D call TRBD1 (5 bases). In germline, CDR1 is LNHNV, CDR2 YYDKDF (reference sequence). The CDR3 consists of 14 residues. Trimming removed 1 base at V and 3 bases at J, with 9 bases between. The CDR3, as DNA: TGTGCCACCAGCAGAGTCTGGGGGGACACTGAAGCTTTCTTT. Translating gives CATSRVWGDTEAFF.

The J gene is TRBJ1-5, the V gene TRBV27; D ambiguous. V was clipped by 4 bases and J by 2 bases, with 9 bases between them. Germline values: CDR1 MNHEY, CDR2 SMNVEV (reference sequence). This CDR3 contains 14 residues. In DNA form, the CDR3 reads TGTGCCAGCAGTTACGGGTCGGGCAATCAGCCCCAGCATTTT. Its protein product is CASSYGSGNQPQHF.

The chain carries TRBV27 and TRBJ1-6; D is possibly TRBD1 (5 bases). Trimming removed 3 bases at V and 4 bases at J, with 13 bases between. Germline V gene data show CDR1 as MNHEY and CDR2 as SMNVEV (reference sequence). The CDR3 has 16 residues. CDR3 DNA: TGTGCCAGCAGTTTGGCGACGGGACTATATAATTCACCCCTCCACTTT. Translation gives CASSLATGLYNSPLHF.

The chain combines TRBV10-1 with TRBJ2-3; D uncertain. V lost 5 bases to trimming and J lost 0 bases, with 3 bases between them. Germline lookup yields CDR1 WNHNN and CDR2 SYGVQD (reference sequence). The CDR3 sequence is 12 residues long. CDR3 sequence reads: CASSYSTDTQYF. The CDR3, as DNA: TGCGCCAGCAGTTACAGCACAGATACGCAGTATTTT.